Described below is a single T cell receptor (beta chain) sequence and its context. Its cognate antigen is unknown. V dropped 4 bases and J dropped 5; count of bases not matched to a gene: 8. CDR3 length: 15 residues. Germline assignment: CDR1 LGHDT and CDR2 YNNKEL (reference sequence). Analyses pooled second doses at about 4 or about 12 weeks. Assay used: immunoSEQ multiplex PCR; TCRdb lists only in-frame clones, some missing. The data contain under 150,000 clones, roughly nine tenths of them singletons. This sample is part of a study of T cell responses to AZD1222 COVID-19 vaccine. Regarding the study as a whole: Compared with day 0, the breadth and depth of the Spike-specific TCR repertoire rose significantly after two doses of AZD1222. Nearly half of spike-specific TCRs reportedly target variant regions that are unmutated in the B.1.351 and B.1.1.7 variants. Researchers report vaccine-associated CD4 TCRs spanning spike, with dominance at 160-218 and 743-854.

The J gene is TRBJ2-5, the V gene TRBV3-1 (or the pseudogene TRBV3-2); 9 bases line up with TRBD2. This TCR derives from an adult who received the AZD1222 COVID-19 vaccine. Sequencing used peripheral blood, obtained 28 days after the second AZD1222 dose. The chain's CDR3 is CASSLGTSSAETQYF. CDR3 nucleotides: TGTGCCAGCAGCCTCGGGACTAGCTCAGCCGAGACCCAGTACTTC.